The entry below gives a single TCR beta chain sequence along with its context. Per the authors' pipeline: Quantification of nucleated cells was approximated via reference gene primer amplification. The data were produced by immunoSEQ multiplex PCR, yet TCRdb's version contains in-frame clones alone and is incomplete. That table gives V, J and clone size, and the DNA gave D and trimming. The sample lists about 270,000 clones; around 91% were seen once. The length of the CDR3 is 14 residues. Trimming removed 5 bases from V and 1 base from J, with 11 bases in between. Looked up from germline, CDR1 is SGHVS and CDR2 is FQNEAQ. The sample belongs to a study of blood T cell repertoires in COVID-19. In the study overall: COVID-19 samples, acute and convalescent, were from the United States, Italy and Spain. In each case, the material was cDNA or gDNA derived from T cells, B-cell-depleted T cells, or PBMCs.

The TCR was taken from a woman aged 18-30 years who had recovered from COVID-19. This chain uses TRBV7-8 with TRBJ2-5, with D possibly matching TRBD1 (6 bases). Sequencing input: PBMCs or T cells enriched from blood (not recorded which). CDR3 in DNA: TGTGCCAGCAGCACCAGGGGTCCCCAAGAGACCCAGTACTTC. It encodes CASSTRGPQETQYF.